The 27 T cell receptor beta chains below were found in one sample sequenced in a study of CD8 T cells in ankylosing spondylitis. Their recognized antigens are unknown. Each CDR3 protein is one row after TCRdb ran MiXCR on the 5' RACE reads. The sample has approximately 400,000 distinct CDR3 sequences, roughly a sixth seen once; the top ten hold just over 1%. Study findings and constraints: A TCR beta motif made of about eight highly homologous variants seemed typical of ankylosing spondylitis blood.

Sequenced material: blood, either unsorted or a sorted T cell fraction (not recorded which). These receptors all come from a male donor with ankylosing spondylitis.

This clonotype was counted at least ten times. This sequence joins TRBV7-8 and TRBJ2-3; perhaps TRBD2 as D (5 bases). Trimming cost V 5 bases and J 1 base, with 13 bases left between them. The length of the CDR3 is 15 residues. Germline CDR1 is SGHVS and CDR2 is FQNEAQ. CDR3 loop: CASSQRAVGTDTQYF. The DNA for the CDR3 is TGTGCCAGCAGCCAAAGAGCGGTCGGCACAGATACGCAGTATTTT.

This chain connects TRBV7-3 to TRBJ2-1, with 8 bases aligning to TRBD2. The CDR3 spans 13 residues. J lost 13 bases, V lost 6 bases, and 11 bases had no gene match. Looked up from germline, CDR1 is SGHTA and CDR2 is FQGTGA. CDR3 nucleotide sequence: TGTGCCAGCAGTCCGAGGTCCGGACTAGCTCAGTTCTTC. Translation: CASSPRSGLAQFF.

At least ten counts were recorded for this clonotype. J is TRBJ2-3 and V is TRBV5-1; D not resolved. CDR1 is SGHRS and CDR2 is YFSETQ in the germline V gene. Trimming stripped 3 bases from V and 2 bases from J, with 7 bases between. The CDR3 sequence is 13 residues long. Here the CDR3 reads CASSSQPTDTQYF. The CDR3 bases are TGCGCCAGCAGCTCCCAGCCCACAGATACGCAGTATTTT.

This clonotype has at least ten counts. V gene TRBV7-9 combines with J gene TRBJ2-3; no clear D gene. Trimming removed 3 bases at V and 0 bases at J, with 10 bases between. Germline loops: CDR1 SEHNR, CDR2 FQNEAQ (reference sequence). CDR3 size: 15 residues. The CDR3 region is CASSLTAASTDTQYF. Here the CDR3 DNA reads TGTGCCAGCAGCTTGACGGCAGCTAGCACAGATACGCAGTATTTT.

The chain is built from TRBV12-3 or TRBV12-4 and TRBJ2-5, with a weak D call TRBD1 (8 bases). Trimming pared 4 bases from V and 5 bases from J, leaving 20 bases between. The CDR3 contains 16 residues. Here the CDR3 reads CASSSRGGTGGETQYF. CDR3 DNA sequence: TGTGCCAGCAGTTCCAGGGGGGGGACAGGCGGTGAGACCCAGTACTTC.

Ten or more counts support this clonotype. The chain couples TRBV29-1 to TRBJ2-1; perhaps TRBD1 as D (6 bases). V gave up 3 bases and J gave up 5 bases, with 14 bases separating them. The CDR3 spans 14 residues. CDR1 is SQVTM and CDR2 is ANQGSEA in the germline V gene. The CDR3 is CSVDRGWGNNEQFF. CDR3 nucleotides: TGCAGCGTTGACAGGGGTTGGGGGAACAATGAGCAGTTCTTC.

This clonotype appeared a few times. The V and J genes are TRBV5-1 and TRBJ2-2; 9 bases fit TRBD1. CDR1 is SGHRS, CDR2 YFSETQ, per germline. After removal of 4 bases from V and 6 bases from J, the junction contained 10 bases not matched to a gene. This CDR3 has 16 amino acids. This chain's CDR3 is CASSPRTGVRAGELFF. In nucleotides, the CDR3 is TGCGCCAGCAGCCCCCGGACAGGGGTACGAGCCGGGGAGCTGTTTTTT.

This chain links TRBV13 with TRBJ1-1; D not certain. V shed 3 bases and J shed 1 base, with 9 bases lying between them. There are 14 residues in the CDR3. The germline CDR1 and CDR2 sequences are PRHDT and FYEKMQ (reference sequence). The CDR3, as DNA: TGTGCCAGCAGCTTTGACGGAAAGAACACTGAAGCTTTCTTT. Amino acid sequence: CASSFDGKNTEAFF.

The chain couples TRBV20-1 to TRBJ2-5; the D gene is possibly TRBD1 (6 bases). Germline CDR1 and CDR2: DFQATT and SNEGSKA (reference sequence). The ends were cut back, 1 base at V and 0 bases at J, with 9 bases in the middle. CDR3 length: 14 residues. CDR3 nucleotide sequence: TGCAGTGCTAGAGTTACAGGGTACCAAGAGACCCAGTACTTC. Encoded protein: CSARVTGYQETQYF.

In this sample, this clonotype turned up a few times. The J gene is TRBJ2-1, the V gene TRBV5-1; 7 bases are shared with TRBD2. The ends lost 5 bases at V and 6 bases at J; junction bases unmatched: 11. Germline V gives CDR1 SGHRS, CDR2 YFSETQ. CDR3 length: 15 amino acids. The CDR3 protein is CASRVGGSTSNEQFF. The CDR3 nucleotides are TGCGCCAGCAGGGTCGGCGGGAGTACCTCCAATGAGCAGTTCTTC.

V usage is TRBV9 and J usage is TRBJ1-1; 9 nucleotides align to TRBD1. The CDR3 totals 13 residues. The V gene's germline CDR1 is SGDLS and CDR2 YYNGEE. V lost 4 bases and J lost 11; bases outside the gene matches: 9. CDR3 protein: CASSPGQGREAFF. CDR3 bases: TGTGCCAGCAGCCCGGGACAGGGCCGGGAGGCTTTCTTT.

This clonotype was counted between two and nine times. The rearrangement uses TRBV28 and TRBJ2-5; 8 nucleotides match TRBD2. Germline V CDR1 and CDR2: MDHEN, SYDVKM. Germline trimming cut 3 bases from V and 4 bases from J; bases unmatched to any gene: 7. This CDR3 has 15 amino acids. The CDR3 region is CASSFPSGGRETQYF. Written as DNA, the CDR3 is TGTGCCAGCAGTTTCCCCAGCGGGGGACGAGAGACCCAGTACTTC.

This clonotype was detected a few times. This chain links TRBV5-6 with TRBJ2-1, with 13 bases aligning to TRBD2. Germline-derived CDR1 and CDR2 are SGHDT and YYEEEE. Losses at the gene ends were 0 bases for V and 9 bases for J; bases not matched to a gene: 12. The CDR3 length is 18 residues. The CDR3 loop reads CASSLGVLAGGIMFEQFF. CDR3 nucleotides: TGTGCCAGCAGCTTGGGTGTACTAGCGGGGGGGATAATGTTTGAGCAGTTCTTC.

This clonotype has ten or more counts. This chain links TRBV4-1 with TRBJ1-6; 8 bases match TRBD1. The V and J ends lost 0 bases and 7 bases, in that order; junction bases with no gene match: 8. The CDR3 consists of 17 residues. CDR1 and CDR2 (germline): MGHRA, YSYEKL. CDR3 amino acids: CASSQEGGQAVNSPLHF. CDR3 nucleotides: TGCGCCAGCAGCCAAGAAGGGGGACAGGCCGTCAATTCACCCCTCCACTTT.

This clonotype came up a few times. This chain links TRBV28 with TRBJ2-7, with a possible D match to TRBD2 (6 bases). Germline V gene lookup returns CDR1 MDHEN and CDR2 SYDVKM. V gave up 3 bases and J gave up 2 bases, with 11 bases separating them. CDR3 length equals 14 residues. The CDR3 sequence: CASSFSPGAYEQYF. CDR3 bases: TGTGCCAGCAGTTTCTCCCCGGGAGCCTACGAGCAGTACTTC.

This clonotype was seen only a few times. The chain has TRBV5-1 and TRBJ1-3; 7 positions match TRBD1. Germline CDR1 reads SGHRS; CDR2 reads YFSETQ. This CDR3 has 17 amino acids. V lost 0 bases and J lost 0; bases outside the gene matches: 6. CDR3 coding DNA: TGCGCCAGCAGCTTGGGAGGGGGCAGGAGCTCTGGAAACACCATATATTTT. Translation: CASSLGGGRSSGNTIYF.

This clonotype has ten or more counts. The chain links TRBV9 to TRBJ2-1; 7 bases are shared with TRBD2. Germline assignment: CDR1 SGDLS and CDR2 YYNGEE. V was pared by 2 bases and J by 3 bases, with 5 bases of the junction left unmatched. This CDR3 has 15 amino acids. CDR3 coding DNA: TGTGCCAGCAGCGTTCGGGAGGTCCGCTACAATGAGCAGTTCTTC. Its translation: CASSVREVRYNEQFF. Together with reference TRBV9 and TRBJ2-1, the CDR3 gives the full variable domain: DSGVTQTPKHLITATGQRVTLRCSPRSGDLSVYWYQQSLDQGLQFLIQYYNGEERAKGNILERFSAQQFPDLHSELNLSSLELGDSALYFCASSVREVRYNEQFFGPGTRLTVL.

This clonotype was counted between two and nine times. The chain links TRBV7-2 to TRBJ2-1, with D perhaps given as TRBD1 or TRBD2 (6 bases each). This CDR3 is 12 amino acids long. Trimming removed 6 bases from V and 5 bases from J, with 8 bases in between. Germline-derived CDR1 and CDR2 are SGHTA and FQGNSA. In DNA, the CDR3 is TGTGCCAGCAGAAGGGGGGACAATGAGCAGTTCTTC. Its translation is CASRRGDNEQFF. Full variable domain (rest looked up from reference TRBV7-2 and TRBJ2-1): GAGVSQSPSNKVTEKGKDVELRCDPISGHTALYWYRQSLGQGLEFLIYFQGNSAPDKSGLPSDRFSAERTGGSVSTLTIQRTQQEDSAVYLCASRRGDNEQFFGPGTRLTVL.

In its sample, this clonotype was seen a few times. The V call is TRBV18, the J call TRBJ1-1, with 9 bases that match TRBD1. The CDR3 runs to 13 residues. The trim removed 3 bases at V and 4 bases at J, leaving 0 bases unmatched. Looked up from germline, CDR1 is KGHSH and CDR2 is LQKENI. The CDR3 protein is CASSPGQGTEAFF. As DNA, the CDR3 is TGTGCCAGCTCACCGGGACAGGGCACTGAAGCTTTCTTT.

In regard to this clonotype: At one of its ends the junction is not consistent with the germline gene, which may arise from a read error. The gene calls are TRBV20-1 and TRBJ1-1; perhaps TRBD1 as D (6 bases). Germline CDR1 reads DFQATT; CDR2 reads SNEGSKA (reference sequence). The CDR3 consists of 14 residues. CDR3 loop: CSARGGSLNTEAFF. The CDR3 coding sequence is TGCAGTGCCAGAGGGGGGAGCTTGAACACTGAAGCTTTCTTT.

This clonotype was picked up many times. CDR3 sequence reads: CASSGFWPPLHF. The CDR3 coding sequence is TGTGCCAGCAGTGGGTTTTGGCCACCCCTCCACTTT. This chain links TRBV2 with TRBJ1-6; unclear D gene. The CDR3 is 12 amino acids. Germline V gene lookup returns CDR1 SNHLY and CDR2 FYNNEI. V was trimmed by 4 bases and J by 11 bases, leaving 9 bases between them.

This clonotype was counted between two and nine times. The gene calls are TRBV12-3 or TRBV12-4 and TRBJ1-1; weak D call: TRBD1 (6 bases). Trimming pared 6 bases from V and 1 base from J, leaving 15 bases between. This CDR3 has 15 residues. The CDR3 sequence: CASRNAGGRNTEAFF. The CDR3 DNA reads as TGTGCCAGCAGAAACGCCGGGGGCAGGAACACTGAAGCTTTCTTT.

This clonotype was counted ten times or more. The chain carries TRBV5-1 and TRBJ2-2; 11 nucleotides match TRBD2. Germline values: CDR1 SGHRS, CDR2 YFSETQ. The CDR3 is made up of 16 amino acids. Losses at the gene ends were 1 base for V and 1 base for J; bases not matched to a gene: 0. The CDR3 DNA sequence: TGCGCCAGCAGCTTGACTAGCGGGAGGAACACCGGGGAGCTGTTTTTT. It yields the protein CASSLTSGRNTGELFF.

CDR3 sequence (DNA): TGTGCCAGCAGCTTAGTCCTAGCGGGGGGTGCCGGGGAGCTGTTTTTT. Protein: CASSLVLAGGAGELFF. The chain uses TRBV11-2 and TRBJ2-2, with TRBD2 matching over 11 bases. J was trimmed by 6 bases and V by 1 base; bases with no gene match: 4. Germline CDR1 reads SGHAT; CDR2 reads FQNNGV. The CDR3 spans 16 residues.

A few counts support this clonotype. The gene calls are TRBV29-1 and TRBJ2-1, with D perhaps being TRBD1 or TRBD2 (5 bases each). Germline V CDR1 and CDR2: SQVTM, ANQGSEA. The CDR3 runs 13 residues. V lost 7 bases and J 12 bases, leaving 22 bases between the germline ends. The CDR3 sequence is CSAKTGTLDGQFF. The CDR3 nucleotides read TGCAGCGCCAAAACCGGGACCTTGGACGGGCAGTTCTTC.

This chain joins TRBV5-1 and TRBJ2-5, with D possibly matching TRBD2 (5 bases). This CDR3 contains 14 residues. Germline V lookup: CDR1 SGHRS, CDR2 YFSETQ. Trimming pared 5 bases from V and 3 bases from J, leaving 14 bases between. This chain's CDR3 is CASRVGWREETQYF. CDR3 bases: TGCGCCAGCAGGGTCGGGTGGCGGGAAGAGACCCAGTACTTC. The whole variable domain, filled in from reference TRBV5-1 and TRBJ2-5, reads KAGVTQTPRYLIKTRGQQVTLSCSPISGHRSVSWYQQTPGQGLQFLFEYFSETQRNKGNFPGRFSGRQFSNSRSEMNVSTLELGDSALYLCASRVGWREETQYFGPGTRLLVL.

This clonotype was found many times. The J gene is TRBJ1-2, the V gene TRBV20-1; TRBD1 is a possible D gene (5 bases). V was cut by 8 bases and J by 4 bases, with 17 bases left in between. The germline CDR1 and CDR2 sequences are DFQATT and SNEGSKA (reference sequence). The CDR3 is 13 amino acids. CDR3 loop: CSSLTQGIYGYTF. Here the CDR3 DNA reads TGCAGTTCTCTCACCCAGGGCATCTATGGCTACACCTTC.